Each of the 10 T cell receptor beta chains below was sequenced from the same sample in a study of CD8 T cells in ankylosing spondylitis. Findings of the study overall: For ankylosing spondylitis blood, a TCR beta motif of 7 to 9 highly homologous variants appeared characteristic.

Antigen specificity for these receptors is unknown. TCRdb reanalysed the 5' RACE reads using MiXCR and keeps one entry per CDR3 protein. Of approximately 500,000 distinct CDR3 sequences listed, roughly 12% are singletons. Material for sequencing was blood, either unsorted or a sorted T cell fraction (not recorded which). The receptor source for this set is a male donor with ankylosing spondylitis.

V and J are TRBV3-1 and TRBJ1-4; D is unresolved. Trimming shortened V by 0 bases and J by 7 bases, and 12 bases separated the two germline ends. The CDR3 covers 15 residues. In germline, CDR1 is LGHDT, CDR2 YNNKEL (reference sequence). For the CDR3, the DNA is TGTGCCAGCAGCCAAGATTTGCGAGGACCTGAAAAACTGTTTTTT. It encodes CASSQDLRGPEKLFF.

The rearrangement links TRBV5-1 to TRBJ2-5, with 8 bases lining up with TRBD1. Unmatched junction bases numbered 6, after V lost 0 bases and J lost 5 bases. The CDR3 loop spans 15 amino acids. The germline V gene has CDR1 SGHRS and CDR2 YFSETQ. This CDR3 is CASSLAGTGLETQYF. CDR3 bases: TGCGCCAGCAGCTTGGCGGGGACAGGTTTGGAGACCCAGTACTTC.

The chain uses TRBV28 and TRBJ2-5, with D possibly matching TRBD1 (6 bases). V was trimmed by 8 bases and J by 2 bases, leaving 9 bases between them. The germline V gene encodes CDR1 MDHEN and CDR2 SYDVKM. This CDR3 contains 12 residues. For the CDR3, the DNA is TGTGCCAGCGTGGACAGACAAGAGACCCAGTACTTC. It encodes CASVDRQETQYF.

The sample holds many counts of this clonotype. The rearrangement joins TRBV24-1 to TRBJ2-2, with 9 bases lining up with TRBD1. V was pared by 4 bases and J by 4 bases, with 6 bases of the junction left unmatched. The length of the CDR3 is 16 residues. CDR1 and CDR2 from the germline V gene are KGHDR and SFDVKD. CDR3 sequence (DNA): TGTGCCACCAGTGACACAGGGACAGGGTTCACCGGGGAGCTGTTTTTT. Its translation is CATSDTGTGFTGELFF.

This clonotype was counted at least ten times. The chain's CDR3 is CSVGESSYNEQFF. CDR3 DNA sequence: TGCAGCGTTGGTGAGAGCTCCTACAATGAGCAGTTCTTC. The chain recombines TRBV29-1 with TRBJ2-1; the D is unclear. Germline assignment: CDR1 SQVTM and CDR2 ANQGSEA. V gave up 4 bases and J gave up 0 bases, with 7 bases separating them. The CDR3 has 13 residues.

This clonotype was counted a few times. The CDR3 nucleotides are TGTGCCAGCAAAGGGGAGATTTACGAGCAGTACTTC. This sequence encodes CASKGEIYEQYF. This sequence joins TRBV2 and TRBJ2-7; D might be TRBD1 or TRBD2, each matching 5 bases. Trimming stripped 7 bases from V and 4 bases from J, with 11 bases between. The CDR3 runs to 12 residues. CDR1 and CDR2 (germline): SNHLY, FYNNEI.

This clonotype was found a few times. The CDR3 coding sequence is TGTGCCAGTAGGGTCGGGACAGGGCACACCGGGGAGCTGTTTTTT. It yields the protein CASRVGTGHTGELFF. This chain uses TRBV19 with TRBJ2-2; TRBD1 aligns across 9 bases. Germline CDR1 is LNHDA and CDR2 is SQIVND (reference sequence). The CDR3 extends over 15 amino acids. J lost 3 bases, V lost 6 bases, and 5 bases had no gene match.

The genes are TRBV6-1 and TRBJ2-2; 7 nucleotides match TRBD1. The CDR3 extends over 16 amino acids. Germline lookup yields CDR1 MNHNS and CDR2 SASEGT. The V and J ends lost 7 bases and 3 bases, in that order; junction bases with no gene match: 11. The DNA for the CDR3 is TGTGCCAGCACAGGGGGACCGGGACGGTACACCGGGGAGCTGTTTTTT. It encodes CASTGGPGRYTGELFF.

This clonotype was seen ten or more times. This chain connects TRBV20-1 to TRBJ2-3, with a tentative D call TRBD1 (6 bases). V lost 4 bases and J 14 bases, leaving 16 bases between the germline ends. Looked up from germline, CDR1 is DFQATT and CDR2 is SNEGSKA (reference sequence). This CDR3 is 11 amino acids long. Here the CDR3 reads CSAINRVGLYF. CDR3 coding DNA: TGCAGTGCTATAAACAGGGTGGGTCTGTATTTT.

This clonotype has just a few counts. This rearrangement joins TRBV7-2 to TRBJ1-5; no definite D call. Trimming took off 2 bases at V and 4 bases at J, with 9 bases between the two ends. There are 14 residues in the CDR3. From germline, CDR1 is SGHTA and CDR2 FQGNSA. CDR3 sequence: CASSLNGPNQPQHF. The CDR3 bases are TGTGCCAGCAGCTTAAACGGACCGAATCAGCCCCAGCATTTT.